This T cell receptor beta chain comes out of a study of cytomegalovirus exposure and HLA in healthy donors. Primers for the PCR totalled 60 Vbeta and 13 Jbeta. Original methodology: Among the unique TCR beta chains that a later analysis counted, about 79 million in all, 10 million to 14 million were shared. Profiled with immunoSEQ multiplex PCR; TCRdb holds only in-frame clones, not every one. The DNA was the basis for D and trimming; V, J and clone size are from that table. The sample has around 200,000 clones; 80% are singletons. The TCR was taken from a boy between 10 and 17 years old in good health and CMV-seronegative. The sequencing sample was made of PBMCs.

CDR3 sequence (DNA): TGTGCCAGCAGGTCAGGGGAAGAAGCTTTCTTT. Protein: CASRSGEEAFF. V and J are TRBV7-9 and TRBJ1-1; weak D call: TRBD1 (6 bases). The CDR3 extends over 11 amino acids. Germline V gene sequence: CDR1 SEHNR, CDR2 FQNEAQ (reference sequence). V was clipped by 6 bases and J by 8 bases, with 10 bases between them.